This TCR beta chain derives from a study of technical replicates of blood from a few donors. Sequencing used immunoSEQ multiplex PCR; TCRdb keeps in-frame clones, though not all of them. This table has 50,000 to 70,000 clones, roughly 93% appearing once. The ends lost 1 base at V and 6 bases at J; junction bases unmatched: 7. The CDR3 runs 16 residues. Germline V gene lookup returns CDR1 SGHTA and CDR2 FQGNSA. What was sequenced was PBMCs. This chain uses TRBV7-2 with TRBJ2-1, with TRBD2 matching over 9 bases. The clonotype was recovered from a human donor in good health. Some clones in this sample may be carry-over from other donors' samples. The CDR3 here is CASSLVAGGWSNEQFF. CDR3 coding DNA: TGTGCCAGCAGCTTAGTGGCGGGAGGGTGGTCCAATGAGCAGTTCTTC.